This TCR beta chain was profiled in a study of cytomegalovirus exposure and HLA in healthy donors. In the case of this clone: Antigen unknown.

V was clipped by 6 bases and J by 12 bases; unmatched bases: 8. The CDR3 contains 12 residues. Germline values: CDR1 MNHEY, CDR2 SVGAGI. Those who donated were healthy bone marrow donors. The study's findings and limits: Roughly uniform depth of sequencing across donors was assumed in presence/absence analyses. Highly shared sequence variants in one cluster were likely a sequencing artifact. In vitro experiments confirmed that a few CMV-associated chains were specific for CMV antigens.

Both 60 Vbeta primers and 13 Jbeta primers went into the PCR. The protocol was immunoSEQ multiplex PCR, while the TCRdb copy is restricted to in-frame clones and leaves out a portion. The sample holds 150,000 to 200,000 clones, about 87% seen once. The chain has TRBV6-5 and TRBJ2-1, with 7 bases fitting TRBD1. This clonotype was obtained from a woman aged 18-29 years in good health and CMV-seronegative. The material sequenced was PBMCs. CDR3 nucleotide sequence: TGTGCCAGCAGATCCGACAGGGCCCCGCAGTTCTTC. Its protein product is CASRSDRAPQFF.